The 17 T cell receptor beta chains below come from one sample, sequenced in a study of T cells after posttransplantation cyclophosphamide. Only in-frame clones appear in the TCRdb table, and some are missing; sequencing was by immunoSEQ multiplex PCR. Here the sample spans some 4,100 clones, roughly 95% being singletons. The source material was naive CD4+ T cells sorted from PBMCs. The receptors here all came from a man aged 45 to 65.

V usage is TRBV11-2 and J usage is TRBJ1-3; D uncertain. Germline-derived CDR1 and CDR2 are SGHAT and FQNNGV. Between the trimmed V and J ends, which lost 4 bases and 4 bases, there was a span of 11 bases. This CDR3 has 14 residues. The CDR3 region is CASSSRTFGNTIYF. DNA for the CDR3: TGTGCCAGCAGCTCAAGGACTTTCGGAAACACCATATATTTT.

V is TRBV2 and J is TRBJ1-6; D gene unclear. The CDR3 has 13 amino acids. The germline gives CDR1 SNHLY, CDR2 FYNNEI. V was cut by 3 bases and J by 14 bases, with 14 bases left in between. Written as DNA, the CDR3 is TGTGCCAGCAGTGATTCGGGAGGAGAGACCCTCCACTTT. Translating it yields CASSDSGGETLHF.

With regard to this clone: The junction departs from the called germline gene at one end, perhaps through a read error. This chain connects TRBV7-7 to TRBJ2-5; 11 bases are shared with TRBD1. The CDR3 totals 17 residues. Germline CDR1 and CDR2: SSHAT and FNYEAQ (reference sequence). The CDR3 spells CASSLALGQGGMKTQYF. As DNA, the CDR3 is TGTGCTAGCAGCTTAGCGCTGGGACAGGGGGGGATGAAGACCCAGTACTTC.

The CDR3 bases are TGCGCCAGCAGCGATGGACTATTTGATGAGCAGTTCTTC. Translation: CASSDGLFDEQFF. The genes are TRBV5-1 and TRBJ2-1, with D perhaps matching TRBD2 (6 bases). Trimming took off 4 bases at V and 8 bases at J, with 13 bases between the two ends. The CDR3 contains 13 residues. Germline CDR1 reads SGHRS; CDR2 reads YFSETQ.

The rearrangement joins TRBV15 to TRBJ2-7; D uncertain. With 0 bases removed from V and 3 bases from J, the gap between germline ends came to 15 bases. From germline, CDR1 is LNHNV and CDR2 YYDKDF (reference sequence). The length of the CDR3 is 16 residues. CDR3 sequence (DNA): TGTGCCACCAGCAGAGAACGAGGTAACTCCTTCTACGAGCAGTACTTC. Translated, it gives CATSRERGNSFYEQYF.

The V gene is TRBV19, the J gene TRBJ2-5, with a possible D match to TRBD2 (5 bases). Germline CDR1 reads LNHDA; CDR2 reads SQIVND (reference sequence). V lost 7 bases and J 5 bases, leaving 20 bases between the germline ends. The length of the CDR3 is 15 residues. This CDR3 reads CASNGGGGVGETQYF. The CDR3 DNA sequence: TGTGCCAGTAATGGAGGTGGAGGTGTGGGGGAGACCCAGTACTTC.

The gene calls are TRBV4-1 and TRBJ2-7, with D possibly being TRBD1 (6 bases). The CDR3 runs to 13 residues. The germline gives CDR1 MGHRA, CDR2 YSYEKL. V gave up 2 bases and J gave up 4 bases, with 9 bases separating them. The CDR3 coding sequence is TGCGCCAGCAGCCAAAATAGGGGGTACGAGCAGTACTTC. It yields the protein CASSQNRGYEQYF.

V gene TRBV6-5 combines with J gene TRBJ1-1; 8 positions match TRBD1. The length of the CDR3 is 14 residues. V lost 4 bases and J lost 5; bases outside the gene matches: 6. Looked up from germline, CDR1 is MNHEY and CDR2 is SVGAGI. DNA of the CDR3: TGTGCCAGCAGTTCGGGACAGGCGGGAACTGAAGCTTTCTTT. Protein: CASSSGQAGTEAFF.

The genes are TRBV18 and TRBJ1-4; possible D gene TRBD1, 5 bases. This CDR3 is 15 amino acids long. Germline CDR1 is KGHSH and CDR2 is LQKENI. V was trimmed by 4 bases and J by 8 bases, leaving 17 bases between them. DNA for the CDR3: TGTGCCAGCTCACAATATACCGGGGGTGAGGAAAAACTGTTTTTT. It is translated as CASSQYTGGEEKLFF.

The chain couples TRBV5-4 to TRBJ1-1; tentatively, D is TRBD1 (6 bases). The V gene lost 4 bases and the J gene lost 4 bases, with 14 bases spanning the gap. The CDR3 spans 14 residues. CDR1 SGHNT and CDR2 YYREEE come from the germline V gene (reference sequence). The CDR3 region is CASSLDSTSTEAFF. For the CDR3, the DNA is TGTGCCAGCAGCCTGGACAGTACGAGCACTGAAGCTTTCTTT.

V is TRBV28 and J is TRBJ2-5, with 11 bases identical to TRBD2. J gave up 1 base and V 2 bases, and 0 bases lay outside the gene matches. From germline, CDR1 is MDHEN and CDR2 SYDVKM. The CDR3 has 15 residues. The CDR3 here is CASSLLAGGQETQYF. CDR3 DNA: TGTGCCAGCAGTTTACTAGCGGGGGGCCAAGAGACCCAGTACTTC.

V is TRBV21-1 and J is TRBJ2-1; no DNA check was done on the table's D call, TRBD1. TRBV21-1 is a documented pseudogene. The CDR3 consists of 16 residues. The CDR3 region has the DNA TGTGCCACCCTCAGTCCCTCCCCCAGCTCCTACAATGAGCAGTTCTTC. This translates into CATLSPSPSSYNEQFF.

In regard to this clone: One end of the junction varies from germline; a read error may be responsible. The chain combines TRBV6-1 with TRBJ1-5, with TRBD1 matching over 8 bases. The CDR3 consists of 12 residues. CDR1 is MNHNS and CDR2 is SASEGT in the germline V gene. CDR3 DNA: TGTGCCAGCAGTGACAGGGGGCAGCGCCAGCATTTT. Its protein product is CASSDRGQRQHF.

To note about this clone: No conserved phenylalanine or tryptophan is present at the end of the CDR3, so a read error is the likely explanation. No DNA is shown, since the ends of the CDR3 on it are uncertain; the CDR3 is the one TCRdb lists. The chain is built from TRBV5-1 and TRBJ2-7; the table's D call, TRBD2, has no DNA check behind it. Germline values: CDR1 SGHRS, CDR2 YFSETQ. 16 amino acids form the CDR3, both terminal residues included. CDR3 sequence: CASSPRLAGGPRVIFS.

CDR3 DNA: TGTGCCAGCAGCTCACTTGGACTAGCCGCCGGGGAGCTGTTTTTT. Translation gives CASSSLGLAAGELFF. The chain links TRBV11-3 to TRBJ2-2, with 8 bases identical to TRBD2. V shed 4 bases and J 6 bases; nucleotides not matched to a gene: 7. The CDR3 is made up of 15 amino acids. Looked up from germline, CDR1 is SGHNT and CDR2 is YENEEA.

The rearrangement links TRBV7-6 to TRBJ1-1; 9 bases are a match to TRBD1. This CDR3 region has 16 residues. Germline trimming cut 2 bases from V and 4 bases from J; bases unmatched to any gene: 8. Germline lookup yields CDR1 SGHVS and CDR2 FNYEAQ. The CDR3 region is CASSLRPGQGGTEAFF. CDR3 bases: TGTGCCAGCAGCTTAAGACCGGGACAGGGTGGCACTGAAGCTTTCTTT.

The genes are TRBV20-1 and TRBJ2-4; D remains ambiguous. CDR1 is DFQATT, CDR2 SNEGSKA, per germline (reference sequence). Trimming pared 1 base from V and 12 bases from J, leaving 10 bases between. This CDR3 region has 11 residues. CDR3: CSARALTAQYF. The CDR3, as DNA: TGCAGTGCTAGAGCCCTGACTGCTCAGTACTTC.